These 22 T cell receptor beta chains were all obtained from the same sample, sequenced in a study of tissue T cells after allogeneic stem cell transplantation. Time point given: mouse harvest day 7 after allogeneic transplant. Each mouse received 10^7 T-cell-depleted marrow cells plus 10^6 splenic CD5+ T cells by tail vein. Sequencing was performed with immunoSEQ multiplex PCR; in TCRdb, only in-frame clones are kept and a portion is missing. There are about 7,400 clones in the sample; approximately 55% occur only once, and approximately 5.4% lies in the top ten. The sequenced sample consisted of gut tissue. These receptors originate from a female BALB/c mouse given C57BL/6 T cells with graft-versus-host disease after an allogeneic hematopoietic cell transplant.

This clone was counted a few times. Gene names follow the mouse nomenclature. The DNA ends 1 residue before the CDR3 does, and the rest of the CDR3 is filled in from the germline J gene. The chain uses TRBV23 and TRBJ2-1; TRBD1 is the table's D call, not checked against the DNA. The length of the CDR3 is 12 residues. Germline V gives CDR1 KGHTA, CDR2 FQNQQP. This CDR3 reads CSSSQQAAEQFF. Partial CDR3 DNA: TGCTCCAGCAGTCAACAGGCTGCTGAGCAGTTC. Full variable domain (missing parts from reference TRBV23 and TRBJ2-1): DAAVTQKPRYLIKMKGQEAEMKCIPEKGHTAVFWYQQKQSKELKFLIYFQNQQPLDQIDMVKERFSAVCPSSSLCSLGIRTCEAEDSALYLCSSSQQAAEQFFGPGTRLTVL.

In regard to this clone: The gene names given are mouse names. The CDR3 goes on 1 residue after the read ends, and that part is filled in from the germline J gene. The chain carries TRBV26 and TRBJ2-5; unclear D gene. CDR3 length: 13 amino acids. In germline, CDR1 is KGHPV, CDR2 FQNQEV (reference sequence). The V and J ends lost 2 bases and 6 bases respectively, with 9 bases between them. CDR3 DNA, as far as it was read: TGTGCCAGCAGTCTGGGGAGATGGGACACCCAGTAC. Encoded protein: CASSLGRWDTQY. The entire CDR3 sequence reads CASSLGRWDTQYF.

This clone was counted once. The genes and germline here are from mouse. With the read ending 1 residue before the CDR3 end, the germline J gene is used to fill in that end. The chain recombines TRBV13-1 with TRBJ2-2; TRBD1 matches 9 bases. This CDR3 contains 15 residues. The germline V gene encodes CDR1 NSHNY and CDR2 SYGAGN. The V and J ends lost 4 bases and 0 bases, in that order; junction bases with no gene match: 1. The DNA read from the CDR3 is TGTGCCAGCAGTTGGGACAGGGCAAACACCGGGCAGCTCTAC. Translation gives CASSWDRANTGQLY. The full CDR3 protein is CASSWDRANTGQLYF.

Concerning this clone itself: Gene names refer to mouse genes. The sequence runs out 1 residue before the end of the CDR3; the remainder is reconstructed from the germline J gene. This chain joins TRBV23 and TRBJ2-5. The CDR3 is made up of 14 amino acids. The germline V gene has CDR1 KGHTA and CDR2 FQNQQP. The sequenced part of the CDR3 DNA is TGCTCCAGCGGGAAACGGGGGTACCAAGACACCCAGTAC. It encodes CSSGKRGYQDTQY. The CDR3 as a whole reads CSSGKRGYQDTQYF.

As concerns this clone: Mouse germline and gene names are used. The read terminates 1 residue ahead of where the CDR3 ends, so the germline J gene completes it. The chain is built from TRBV12-2 and TRBJ1-4; D not resolved. V was shortened by 1 base and J by 3 bases, with 8 bases between the two germline ends. This CDR3 has 14 amino acids. CDR1 and CDR2 (germline): SGHLS, HYDKME. CDR3 in amino acids: CASSLGVPNERLFF. The part of the CDR3 DNA that was read is TGTGCCAGCTCTCTTGGGGTCCCCAACGAAAGATTATTT.

This clone was counted a few times. Each gene name is a mouse one. The read ends 1 residue before the CDR3 terminus; that terminus is restored from the germline J gene. The J gene is TRBJ2-4, the V gene TRBV26; D is perhaps TRBD1 or TRBD2 (5 bases each). Germline loops: CDR1 KGHPV, CDR2 FQNQEV (reference sequence). This CDR3 has 13 residues. V lost 3 bases to trimming and J lost 4 bases, with 8 bases between them. Incomplete CDR3 DNA: TGTGCCAGCAGTCTCGGGGCGGAAAACACCTTGTAC. Protein sequence: CASSLGAENTLY. The full CDR3 protein reads CASSLGAENTLYF.

Only one count was recorded for this clone. Mouse gene names and germline throughout. The CDR3 end lies 1 residue beyond the end of the read and is filled in from the germline J gene. This rearrangement joins TRBV16 to TRBJ1-1; no clear D gene. Germline V gives CDR1 SGHSA, CDR2 FRNQAP. This CDR3 has 14 amino acids. V lost 1 base and J 0 bases, leaving 6 bases between the germline ends. This CDR3 is CASSLVGSNTEVFF. The CDR3 DNA, read in part, is TGTGCAAGCAGCTTAGTTGGCTCAAACACAGAAGTCTTC.

A few counts support this clone. The gene names here belong to mouse. The read ends 1 residue before the CDR3 terminus; that terminus is restored from the germline J gene. The chain is built from TRBV23 and TRBJ1-6; the table's D call TRBD1 went unverified against the DNA. TRBJ1-6 is treated as an ORF (open reading frame) with a function not yet certain. CDR1 and CDR2 (germline): KGHTA, FQNQQP. The CDR3 loop spans 13 amino acids. Here the CDR3 reads CSSSPRYNSPLYF. CDR3 bases read: TGCTCCAGCAGTCCCAGATATAATTCGCCCCTCTAC.

In regard to this clone: Genes and germline are mouse. The missing CDR3 end, 1 residue past where the read stops, is filled in from the germline J gene. The chain joins TRBV26 to TRBJ1-3; 11 bases are a match to TRBD1. With V trimmed by 4 bases and J by 3 bases, 2 bases remained unmatched. The germline CDR1 and CDR2 sequences are KGHPV and FQNQEV (reference sequence). This CDR3 spans 15 amino acids. CDR3 DNA (partial): TGTGCCAGCAGTCGGACAGGGGGCCGTGGAAATACGCTCTAT. Protein product: CASSRTGGRGNTLY. The entire CDR3 is CASSRTGGRGNTLYF. Full variable domain (rest looked up from reference TRBV26 and TRBJ1-3): NSKVIQTPRYLVKGQGQKAKMRCIPEKGHPVVFWYQQNKNNEFKFLINFQNQEVLQQIDMTEKRFSAECPSNSPCSLEIQSSEAGDSALYLCASSRTGGRGNTLYFGEGSRLIVV.

Of note for this clone: These gene names are mouse names. The read ends 1 residue before the CDR3 terminus; that terminus is restored from the germline J gene. V is TRBV26 and J is TRBJ2-1; D may be TRBD1 or TRBD2 (5 bases each). Germline V lookup: CDR1 KGHPV, CDR2 FQNQEV (reference sequence). V lost 6 bases, J lost 1 base, and 7 bases lay in between. CDR3 length: 13 residues. The CDR3: CASSGDNYAEQFF. The DNA read from the CDR3 is TGTGCCAGCAGCGGGGACAACTATGCTGAGCAGTTC.

Points on this clone: Gene names and germline match the mouse. The read finishes 1 residue shy of the CDR3 end, and the germline J gene is used to complete it. The gene calls are TRBV26 and TRBJ2-4; D is ambiguous. Germline values: CDR1 KGHPV, CDR2 FQNQEV (reference sequence). CDR3 length: 14 amino acids. V was pared by 1 base and J by 0 bases, with 5 bases between. Incomplete CDR3 DNA: TGTGCCAGCAGTCTGTTGCAAAGTCAAAACACCTTGTAC. Protein sequence: CASSLLQSQNTLY. The full-length CDR3 reads as CASSLLQSQNTLYF.

In the case of this clone: Gene names refer to mouse genes. Sequencing ends 1 residue short of the CDR3 end; the germline J gene provides the rest. The gene calls are TRBV3 and TRBJ2-3; weak D call: TRBD2 (6 bases). CDR3 length: 12 residues. Germline CDR1 and CDR2: SNHLY and FYNGKV (reference sequence). Trimming took off 5 bases at V and 5 bases at J, with 8 bases between the two ends. CDR3: CASSPLGETLYF. The CDR3 bases that were read are TGTGCCAGCAGCCCACTGGGAGAAACGCTGTAT.

In the case of this clone: Gene and germline names: mouse. The DNA ends 1 residue before the CDR3 does, and the rest of the CDR3 is filled in from the germline J gene. This rearrangement joins TRBV26 to TRBJ2-1; possibly TRBD1 for D (6 bases). This CDR3 contains 13 residues. V was pared by 6 bases and J by 3 bases, with 9 bases between. Germline assignment: CDR1 KGHPV and CDR2 FQNQEV (reference sequence). Partial CDR3 DNA: TGTGCCAGCAGCCGGGACACCTATGCTGAGCAGTTC. Residues: CASSRDTYAEQF. The whole CDR3 region reads CASSRDTYAEQFF.

Comments on this clone: Genes and germline are mouse. The observed sequence ends 1 residue before the CDR3 terminus, with the missing tail filled in from the germline J gene. V usage is TRBV26 and J usage is TRBJ1-2; D gene unclear. The V gene lost 5 bases and the J gene lost 0 bases, with 10 bases spanning the gap. The CDR3 consists of 14 residues. The germline V gene has CDR1 KGHPV and CDR2 FQNQEV (reference sequence). The covered CDR3 bases are TGTGCCAGCAGTTTCACCGGACCAAACTCCGACTACACC. It encodes CASSFTGPNSDYT. The CDR3, in full, reads CASSFTGPNSDYTF. Full variable domain (missing parts from reference TRBV26 and TRBJ1-2): NSKVIQTPRYLVKGQGQKAKMRCIPEKGHPVVFWYQQNKNNEFKFLINFQNQEVLQQIDMTEKRFSAECPSNSPCSLEIQSSEAGDSALYLCASSFTGPNSDYTFGSGTRLLVI.

On this clone: Gene names and germline refer to mouse. The read falls 1 residue short of the CDR3 end, and the missing part is taken from the germline J gene. The chain carries TRBV13-2 and TRBJ1-3; D unclear. This CDR3 region has 14 residues. Germline values: CDR1 NNHNN, CDR2 SYGAGS (reference sequence). The V end was cut by 1 base, the J end by 0 bases, with 5 bases between. Incomplete CDR3 DNA: TGTGCCAGCGGTGATACCAATTCTGGAAATACGCTCTAT. Translating it yields CASGDTNSGNTLY. The whole CDR3 protein reads CASGDTNSGNTLYF.

To note about this clone: Mouse gene names apply. The CDR3 end lies 1 residue beyond the end of the read and is filled in from the germline J gene. Other DNA sequences within the sample encode an identical CDR3. The rearrangement uses TRBV26 and TRBJ2-7; TRBD2 agrees at 12 bases. The CDR3 runs 14 residues. Germline CDR1 reads KGHPV; CDR2 reads FQNQEV (reference sequence). The V and J ends lost 4 bases and 7 bases, in that order; junction bases with no gene match: 5. The sequenced CDR3 bases are TGTGCCAGCAGTCCGACTGGGGGGGCGCGAGAACAGTAC. Encoded protein: CASSPTGGAREQY. The full CDR3 is CASSPTGGAREQYF.

As concerns this clone: These gene names are mouse names. The CDR3 is cut off 1 residue early in the read; its end comes from the germline J gene. V and J are TRBV16 and TRBJ2-5, with 10 bases identical to TRBD2. Germline CDR1 is SGHSA and CDR2 is FRNQAP. This CDR3 comprises 17 residues. The ends lost 4 bases at V and 0 bases at J; junction bases unmatched: 7. The part of the CDR3 DNA that was read is TGTGCAAGCAGCTCTCCGGGACTGGGGTTTAACCAAGACACCCAGTAC. Its protein is CASSSPGLGFNQDTQY. The entire CDR3 sequence reads CASSSPGLGFNQDTQYF.

Of note for this clone: The germline and genes are mouse ones. The read is 1 residue too short to cover the CDR3 end, so that end is filled in from the germline J gene. The chain couples TRBV29 to TRBJ1-5; D not resolved. This CDR3 region has 14 residues. The germline V gene has CDR1 MSHET and CDR2 SYDVDS. V was trimmed by 2 bases and J by 0 bases, leaving 5 bases between them. The CDR3 protein is CASSLGYNNQAPLF. Partial CDR3 DNA: TGTGCTAGCAGTTTAGGATATAACAACCAGGCTCCGCTT.

Comments on this clone: Gene names follow the mouse nomenclature. The read ends 1 residue early relative to the CDR3; the germline J gene fills the gap. The rearrangement joins TRBV19 to TRBJ2-5; no firm D call. Between the trimmed V and J ends, which lost 2 bases and 4 bases, there was a span of 8 bases. This CDR3 has 13 amino acids. The germline V gene has CDR1 FNHDT and CDR2 SITEND (reference sequence). CDR3 loop: CASSMSTEDTQYF. CDR3 DNA, as far as it was read: TGTGCCAGCAGTATGAGTACAGAAGACACCCAGTAC.

Remarks on this clone: Mouse germline and gene names are used. The read is 1 residue too short to cover the CDR3 end, so that end is filled in from the germline J gene. The rearrangement uses TRBV19 and TRBJ2-4; D remains ambiguous. The CDR3 is 13 residues long. Looked up from germline, CDR1 is FNHDT and CDR2 is SITEND (reference sequence). Deletions cut 1 base from V and 2 bases from J, with 5 bases between. The CDR3 spells CASSIYNQNTLYF. CDR3 DNA, as far as it was read: TGTGCCAGCAGTATATACAATCAAAACACCTTGTAC.

Of note for this clone: Mouse germline and gene names are used. The CDR3 end lies 1 residue beyond the end of the read and is filled in from the germline J gene. J is TRBJ2-4 and V is TRBV15; 13 nucleotides align to TRBD2. From germline, CDR1 is SGHND and CDR2 FRSKSL. This CDR3 region has 16 residues. J gave up 1 base and V 6 bases, and 4 bases lay outside the gene matches. The part of the CDR3 DNA that was read is TGTGCCAGCAGCCGGACTGGGGGGGCGGGTCAAAACACCTTGTAC. Translated, it gives CASSRTGGAGQNTLY. The whole CDR3 reads CASSRTGGAGQNTLYF.

This clone was counted once. Gene names denote mouse genes. The CDR3 loop reads CASSCREGNTLYF. CDR3 DNA, as far as it was read: TGTGCCAGCAGTTGCCGGGAGGGAAACACCTTGTAC. The chain joins TRBV26 to TRBJ2-4; no firm D call. The read falls 1 residue short of the CDR3 end, and the missing part is taken from the germline J gene. V lost 5 bases, J lost 5 bases, and 11 bases lay in between. This CDR3 has 13 residues. Per germline, CDR1 KGHPV and CDR2 FQNQEV (reference sequence).